This T cell receptor (beta chain) is drawn from a study of OX40 agonist ivuxolimab in advanced cancers. Study-wide context: Ivuxolimab was an agonistic, fully human IgG2 monoclonal antibody directed against OX40 (CD134), a costimulatory receptor. Intravenous ivuxolimab was administered to patients every 2 weeks at six dose levels: 0.01, 0.1, 0.3, 1.5, 3 and 10 mg/kg. Among the 52 dose-escalation patients, some 20 had hepatocellular carcinoma, some 15 melanoma, 9 renal cell carcinoma and 9 head and neck cancer. In the dose-escalation cohort, more than 75% of patients were male, and the mean age was approximately 55 years, with a range of about 20 to 90. Patients were allowed to have had prior anti-PD-1, anti-PD-L1 or anti-CTLA-4 therapy, and around 37% of the dose-escalation patients had previously received checkpoint inhibitors. Partial responses were achieved by three dose-escalation patients, of whom one had hepatocellular carcinoma and two had cutaneous melanoma. The point of sequencing TCRbeta in the periphery was to test whether ivuxolimab changed TCR sequence diversity and drove clonal T-cell expansion. The paper describes the monotherapy dose-escalation part (N of about 47 patients) of the phase I trial of ivuxolimab. Results and caveats for the whole study, not just this receptor: After ivuxolimab, expanded clones were on average more numerous among CD8+ T cells than among CD4+ T cells. Clonal expansion of both CD4+ and CD8+ blood T cells was observed from baseline to week 6 at doses 0.1 to 3.0 mg/kg. Which antigens the clonally expanded peripheral T cells were specific for was not determined. Low levels of normalized T-cell clonal expansion were also seen in some patients who did not respond. In the 0.1-3.0 mg/kg groups, partial responders were among the patients with the lowest normalized peripheral clonal expansion, particularly in CD8+ T cells.

Patients with a history of autoimmune disease or receiving systemic immunosuppression were excluded from the trial. Peripheral blood for TCR sequencing was collected from all dose cohorts at baseline, on cycle 4 day 1, and on cycle 7 day 1. The samples were taken from a phase I, first-in-human, multicenter, open-label dose-escalation trial of ivuxolimab. Adults with locally advanced or metastatic melanoma, renal cell carcinoma, hepatocellular carcinoma or head and neck squamous cell carcinoma were enrolled in the trial. CD4+ and CD8+ T cells were sorted separately from peripheral blood before TCR sequencing. The CDR3 runs 15 amino acids, cysteine and phenylalanine included. Only the CDR3 region is kept as DNA, spanning 45 bases read in frame from base 1. From the germline V gene (reference sequence), CDR1 is LNHDA and CDR2 is SQIVND. V is pared back by 3 bases and J by 4 bases, with 13 bases lying between the germline termini.

Genomic DNA was extracted from sorted cells for sequencing of the TCRbeta CDR3 region. TCRbeta CDR3 regions were sequenced using the immunoSEQ Assay. TCRdb holds this immuneACCESS table with in-frame rearrangements only. Some clones are missing; in checked studies, unresolved V genes explain under half, and the rest has no known cause. The sample table lists roughly 67,000 clones, around 86% of them with a count of one. The leading ten clones occupy 4% to 5% of the sample. A note on this clone: The antigen it recognizes is unknown. No much larger clone exists at a distance of one base, and base qualities are not known.

The sequence was obtained from an adult with an advanced solid tumor such as melanoma, head and neck, liver or kidney cancer. The chain joins TRBV19 to TRBJ2-1; the D gene could be TRBD1 or TRBD2, each one agreeing over 5 bases. The source was CD4+ or CD8+ T cells sorted from blood, collected in a trial of the OX40 agonist ivuxolimab. CDR3 sequence: CASSMSSGRYNEQFF. The nucleotides are TGTGCCAGTAGTATGTCTTCGGGGCGTTACAATGAGCAGTTCTTC.